A selection of T cell receptor beta chains follows, all from one sample in a study of technical replicates of blood from a handful of donors. Libraries were prepared by immunoSEQ multiplex PCR; TCRdb keeps only in-frame clonotypes and omits some of them. The sample yields around 80,000 clones, roughly 98% seen once. Sequencing was performed on T cells isolated from PBMCs. The receptors come from a human donor in good health. Both conserved end residues are part of each CDR3. D genes are given only for firm matches. The size entry is marked missing in some rows and otherwise reads once, few, many or a size class.

d_gene,v_gene,abundance,j_gene,CDR3aa,CDR3nt
TRBD1,TRBV7-9,once,TRBJ2-5,CASTGELETQYF,TGTGCCAGTACAGGGGAATTGGAGACCCAGTACTTC
.,TRBV4-1,.,TRBJ2-7,CASSQDRGTVYEQYF,TGCGCCAGCAGCCAAGATCGGGGGACCGTCTACGAGCAGTACTTC
.,TRBV7-9,.,TRBJ2-7,CASSLEAGGLYEQYF,TGTGCCAGCAGCTTAGAGGCGGGTGGACTCTACGAGCAGTACTTC
.,TRBV19,once,TRBJ1-1,CATNILGGLSEAFF,TGTGCCACCAACATCCTTGGGGGCTTATCTGAAGCTTTCTTT
.,TRBV11-3,.,TRBJ1-1,CASRGWAEGTEAFF,TGTGCCAGCAGAGGGTGGGCTGAGGGCACTGAAGCTTTCTTT
.,TRBV11-2,.,TRBJ2-1,CASSFTRAILYNEQFF,TGTGCCAGCAGCTTCACGAGGGCGATCCTCTACAATGAGCAGTTCTTC
.,TRBV6-5,.,TRBJ1-3,CASSETDGNTIYF,TGTGCCAGCAGTGAGACAGACGGAAACACCATATATTTT
.,TRBV7-9,.,TRBJ1-2,CASSLGWENYGYTF,TGTGCCAGCAGCTTAGGATGGGAGAACTATGGCTACACCTTC
.,TRBV27,.,TRBJ2-1,CASRPGSNRGYNEQFF,TGTGCCAGTCGACCGGGATCGAATAGAGGCTACAATGAGCAGTTCTTC
TRBD1,TRBV5-1,.,TRBJ1-5,CASSLEGQNQPQHF,TGCGCCAGCAGCTTGGAGGGACAGAATCAGCCCCAGCATTTT
TRBD1,TRBV9,.,TRBJ2-2,CASSGGTGNTGELFF,TGTGCCAGCAGTGGGGGGACAGGGAACACCGGGGAGCTGTTTTTT
TRBD2,TRBV2,.,TRBJ2-5,CASRGAGAGETQYF,TGTGCCAGCAGAGGAGCGGGAGCGGGAGAGACCCAGTACTTC
.,TRBV5-1,.,TRBJ1-2,CASSLGQSVYGYTF,TGCGCCAGCAGCTTGGGTCAGTCCGTCTATGGCTACACCTTC
TRBD1,TRBV27,.,TRBJ2-2,CASSFLGQGGGELFF,TGTGCCAGCAGTTTCCTAGGACAGGGCGGCGGGGAGCTGTTTTTT
.,TRBV6-5,.,TRBJ2-7,CASSYSGQGTYEQYF,TGTGCCAGCAGTTACTCGGGGCAGGGTACCTACGAGCAGTACTTC
.,TRBV11-2,.,TRBJ2-7,CASSGGHYEQYF,TGTGCCAGCAGCGGCGGCCACTACGAGCAGTACTTC
.,TRBV2,.,TRBJ2-7,CASSEVFGDYEQYF,TGTGCCAGCAGTGAGGTCTTCGGAGACTACGAGCAGTACTTC
.,TRBV11-3,.,TRBJ2-7,CASSLGRNPSYEQYF,TGTGCCAGCAGCTTAGGGCGGAATCCCTCGTACGAGCAGTACTTC
.,TRBV5-5,once,TRBJ2-3,CASSLDRGAGGTDTQYF,TGTGCCAGCAGCTTGGACCGGGGGGCCGGGGGAACAGATACGCAGTATTTT
TRBD1,TRBV5-1,.,TRBJ2-4,CASSSTPGQGSKNIQYF,TGCGCCAGCAGCTCTACACCGGGACAGGGCTCCAAAAACATTCAGTACTTC
.,TRBV11-3,.,TRBJ1-2,CASSLDSRASYTF,TGTGCCAGCAGCTTAGATTCCAGGGCAAGCTACACCTTC
TRBD1,TRBV5-4,.,TRBJ2-1,CASSSTGGWDNEQFF,TGTGCCAGCAGCTCTACAGGGGGCTGGGACAATGAGCAGTTCTTC
TRBD2,TRBV5-1,once,TRBJ2-7,CASSPYQGGSYEQYF,TGCGCCAGCAGCCCCTACCAGGGAGGGTCCTACGAGCAGTACTTC
TRBD1,TRBV29-1,once,TRBJ2-7,CSVVQGAYEQYF,TGCAGCGTTGTACAGGGGGCCTACGAGCAGTACTTC
.,TRBV11-3,.,TRBJ2-1,CASSSRRDNEQFF,TGTGCCAGCAGCTCAAGGCGGGACAATGAGCAGTTCTTC
.,TRBV7-9,.,TRBJ2-1,CASSQRGGINNEQFF,TGTGCCAGCAGCCAAAGGGGGGGGATTAACAATGAGCAGTTCTTC
.,TRBV5-1,.,TRBJ1-2,CASSPVREGGYTF,TGCGCCAGCAGCCCCGTTCGGGAGGGTGGCTACACCTTC
.,TRBV28,.,TRBJ1-2,CASSFGDAYGYTF,TGTGCCAGCAGTTTCGGGGATGCCTATGGCTACACCTTC
TRBD2,TRBV29-1,.,TRBJ2-3,CSVEATTSGTPVWTDTQYF,TGCAGCGTTGAAGCGACGACTAGCGGCACCCCGGTTTGGACAGATACGCAGTATTTT
TRBD2,TRBV7-9,.,TRBJ2-1,CASSSGPGLVSDEQFF,TGTGCCAGCAGCTCCGGACCGGGACTAGTAAGCGATGAGCAGTTCTTC
TRBD2,TRBV18,.,TRBJ2-1,CASSRRGLSSYNEQFF,TGTGCCAGCTCGCGAAGGGGACTAAGCTCCTACAATGAGCAGTTCTTC
.,TRBV6-6,.,TRBJ1-2,CASTESAGVHTF,TGTGCCAGCACCGAATCGGCAGGGGTCCACACCTTC
.,TRBV5-6,.,TRBJ2-7,CASSLGGGEQYF,TGTGCCAGCAGCTTGGGGGGCGGCGAGCAGTACTTC
.,TRBV5-1,.,TRBJ2-7,CASSLWQGMGYEQYF,TGCGCCAGCAGCTTGTGGCAGGGGATGGGGTACGAGCAGTACTTC
TRBD1,TRBV28,.,TRBJ1-1,CASSFPGGTEAFF,TGTGCCAGCAGTTTTCCAGGGGGTACTGAAGCTTTCTTT
TRBD1,TRBV6-5,.,TRBJ1-2,CASSLRQGKGYTF,TGTGCCAGCAGTTTGCGACAGGGAAAGGGCTACACCTTC
.,TRBV4-1,.,TRBJ1-5,CASSQESEGRPQHF,TGCGCCAGCAGCCAAGAAAGTGAAGGGAGGCCCCAGCATTTT
TRBD1,TRBV6-6,.,TRBJ1-2,CASSGAGTGINYGYTF,TGTGCCAGCAGCGGGGCCGGGACAGGGATAAACTATGGCTACACCTTC
TRBD1,TRBV5-8,.,TRBJ2-1,CASSLGQGSYNEQFF,TGTGCCAGCAGCTTGGGACAGGGCTCCTACAATGAGCAGTTCTTC
.,TRBV12-5,few,TRBJ2-2,CASGFLGLTGELFF,TGTGCTAGTGGTTTCCTCGGACTTACCGGGGAGCTGTTTTTT